Listed below are T cell receptor beta chains from one sample, sequenced in a study of cytomegalovirus exposure and HLA in healthy donors. The method was immunoSEQ multiplex PCR; TCRdb's version includes in-frame clones alone and lacks a portion of them. The table has some 130,000 clones, 80% seen once. Sequencing was done on a sample of PBMCs. The receptor set was obtained from a male donor in good health and CMV-seronegative. The CDR3 runs from the conserved cysteine through the conserved F or W. D genes are given only for firm matches. Clone size is given for some rows only: seen once, a few or many times, or a class if the clone is expanded.

len: 16; d_gene: -; v_gene: TRBV5-1; abundance: -; j_gene: TRBJ2-1; CDR3nt: TGCGCCAGCAGCTTGGTTCAGGACTACTTATACAATGAGCAGTTCTTC; CDR3aa: CASSLVQDYLYNEQFF
len: 14; d_gene: -; v_gene: TRBV5-1; abundance: -; j_gene: TRBJ1-1; CDR3nt: TGCGCCAGCAGCCCCAGGGGCGGGTTCACTGAAGCTTTCTTT; CDR3aa: CASSPRGGFTEAFF
len: 13; d_gene: -; v_gene: TRBV7-2; abundance: -; j_gene: TRBJ2-5; CDR3nt: TGTGCCAGCACCCCGGAGGGCCGGGAGACCCAGTACTTC; CDR3aa: CASTPEGRETQYF
len: 15; d_gene: TRBD1; v_gene: TRBV29-1; abundance: -; j_gene: TRBJ1-2; CDR3nt: TGCAACGTTGATCCATACAGGGGGCTGCCCTATGGCTACACCTTC; CDR3aa: CNVDPYRGLPYGYTF
len: 15; d_gene: -; v_gene: TRBV6-5; abundance: -; j_gene: TRBJ1-5; CDR3nt: TGTGCCAGCAGTTCGTCGGGCGGGAGCAATCAGCCCCAGCATTTT; CDR3aa: CASSSSGGSNQPQHF
len: 12; d_gene: TRBD1; v_gene: TRBV29-1; abundance: -; j_gene: TRBJ2-4; CDR3nt: TGCAGCGTTGAAGGCAGGGGGAACATTCAGTACTTC; CDR3aa: CSVEGRGNIQYF
len: 20; d_gene: TRBD2; v_gene: TRBV9; abundance: -; j_gene: TRBJ2-3; CDR3nt: TGTGCCAGCAGCGTAGGGGGAACTAGCGGGGGGGCCTCTAGCACAGATACGCAGTATTTT; CDR3aa: CASSVGGTSGGASSTDTQYF
len: 11; d_gene: -; v_gene: TRBV7-9; abundance: few; j_gene: TRBJ1-1; CDR3nt: TGTGCCAGCTCGCACGGTATAGAAGCTTTCTTT; CDR3aa: CASSHGIEAFF
len: 14; d_gene: TRBD1; v_gene: TRBV9; abundance: -; j_gene: TRBJ2-5; CDR3nt: TGTGCCAGCAGCGAAAGACAGGGGGGGAAGACCCAGTACTTC; CDR3aa: CASSERQGGKTQYF
len: 16; d_gene: TRBD1; v_gene: TRBV10-3; abundance: once; j_gene: TRBJ1-2; CDR3nt: TGTGCCATCAGTGAGTTGGCAGGGGGCGCTCAGGATGGCTACACCTTC; CDR3aa: CAISELAGGAQDGYTF
len: 18; d_gene: -; v_gene: TRBV7-3; abundance: -; j_gene: TRBJ2-1; CDR3nt: TGTGCCAGCAGCTCCTCCGTATCCATACCTAGCTCCTACAATGAGCAGTTCTTC; CDR3aa: CASSSSVSIPSSYNEQFF
len: 15; d_gene: TRBD1; v_gene: TRBV7-6; abundance: -; j_gene: TRBJ2-2; CDR3nt: TGTGCCAGCAGCGGACAGGGGGCGGCCGGTACGGAGCTGTTTTTT; CDR3aa: CASSGQGAAGTELFF
len: 13; d_gene: -; v_gene: TRBV28; abundance: -; j_gene: TRBJ2-7; CDR3nt: TGTGCCAGCAGTGCCGGAGACTCCTACGAGCAGTACTTC; CDR3aa: CASSAGDSYEQYF
len: 14; d_gene: -; v_gene: TRBV6-5; abundance: -; j_gene: TRBJ2-1; CDR3nt: TGTGCCAGCAGTCGGAGAGAATCCTACAATGAGCAGTTCTTC; CDR3aa: CASSRRESYNEQFF
len: 15; d_gene: TRBD2; v_gene: TRBV5-4; abundance: -; j_gene: TRBJ2-7; CDR3nt: TGTGCCAGCAGCGTACCACTAGCGGGAGGATACGAGCAGTACTTC; CDR3aa: CASSVPLAGGYEQYF